Listed below are T cell receptor beta chains from one sample, sequenced in a study of cytomegalovirus exposure and HLA in healthy donors. Data came from immunoSEQ multiplex PCR; TCRdb stores just in-frame clones and leaves some out. Recorded for this sample: 130,000 to 150,000 clones. Sequencing used PBMCs. The receptors shown here come from a man in his forties in good health and CMV-seronegative. CDR3s include the opening cysteine and the closing phenylalanine or tryptophan. A D gene is named only where the DNA matches it firmly.

d_call j_call v_call cdr3_nt cdr3_aa
TRBD1 TRBJ1-3 TRBV6-6 TGTGCCGGTGGGACAGGGGGCTTTGGAAACACCATATATTTT CAGGTGGFGNTIYF
- TRBJ2-7 TRBV5-1 TGCGCCAGCAGCTTGGCCAGTGTAACGGGGGACGAGCAGTACTTC CASSLASVTGDEQYF
TRBD2 TRBJ2-1 TRBV5-1 TGCGCCAGCAGCTTGGCCCCGGGACTAGCGGGGGCCTACAATGAGCAGTTCTTC CASSLAPGLAGAYNEQFF
- TRBJ2-7 TRBV10-2 TGCGCCAGCAGTGATGCGGGGCCTTTTTACGAGCAGTACTTC CASSDAGPFYEQYF
- TRBJ1-4 TRBV9 TGTGCCAGCAGCCCCGGACTGGCCCAGGCTGGGCAACTTTATGAAAAACTGTTTTTT CASSPGLAQAGQLYEKLFF
- TRBJ1-2 TRBV29-1 TGCAGCGTTGAAGATCGGAACCAGGTCTATGGCTACACCTTC CSVEDRNQVYGYTF
- TRBJ1-1 TRBV6-5 TGTGCCAGCAGGGAGGGCAGGGCGAACACTGAAGCTTTCTTT CASREGRANTEAFF
TRBD2 TRBJ2-3 TRBV9 TGTGCCAGCAGCGTAGGACTAGCGGGGGGGCTGAACACAGATACGCAGTATTTT CASSVGLAGGLNTDTQYF
- TRBJ1-2 TRBV28 TGTGCCAGCACTGGGGCCGGAACCTATGGCTACACCTTC CASTGAGTYGYTF
TRBD1 TRBJ2-5 TRBV6-5 TGTGCCAGCACTAGGGGGCTCGGAGGGACCCAGTACTTC CASTRGLGGTQYF
- TRBJ1-2 TRBV19 TGTGCCAGTAGTATAGATCTGGCAGGGGCCTCGGATGGCTACACCTTC CASSIDLAGASDGYTF
TRBD2 TRBJ2-7 TRBV18 TGTGCCAGCTCACTCCTAGCGGGGGTCTACGAGCAGTACTTC CASSLLAGVYEQYF
- TRBJ2-7 TRBV6-5 TGTGCCAGCAGTTACTCAGGGGACGAGCAGTACTTC CASSYSGDEQYF
TRBD1 TRBJ2-3 TRBV4-1 TGCGCCAGCAGCCAAGATGACAGGGCGCAGTATTTT CASSQDDRAQYF
TRBD1 TRBJ2-7 TRBV29-1 TGCAGCGTTGGGACAGGGAGCGGGTACGAGCAGTACTTC CSVGTGSGYEQYF
- TRBJ2-7 TRBV9 TGTGCCAGCAGCGGGGAGGGACAACCAGGGGACGAGCAGTACTTC CASSGEGQPGDEQYF
TRBD1 TRBJ1-1 TRBV5-3 TGTGCCAGAAGCTTGAACTGGGACAGGGGGCTTGATGAAGCTTTCTTT CARSLNWDRGLDEAFF
- TRBJ1-1 TRBV5-6 TGTGCCAGCAGTCACCTAAGGACAGCTGGACAGAAAGCTTTCTTT CASSHLRTAGQKAFF
TRBD1 TRBJ1-4 TRBV27 TGTGCCAGCAGGGGAATTACAGGGGGGGAAAAACTGTTTTTT CASRGITGGEKLFF
- TRBJ1-1 TRBV28 TGTGCCAGCAGCCTGTACAGGGCGGTTGTAATCCCTGAAGCTTTCTTT CASSLYRAVVIPEAFF
- TRBJ2-5 TRBV25-1 TGTGCCAGCAGTGACTACCAAGAGACCCAGTACTTC CASSDYQETQYF
- TRBJ2-5 TRBV6-1 TGTGCCAGCAGATATTCTAGCGTGCAAGAGACCCAGTACTTC CASRYSSVQETQYF
- TRBJ2-1 TRBV20-1 TGCAGTGCTAACAGGGATAATGAGCAGTTCTTC CSANRDNEQFF
TRBD1 TRBJ2-7 TRBV4-2 TGTGCCAGCAGCCAAGATGGAACAGGGGGCTCCTACGAGCAGTACTTC CASSQDGTGGSYEQYF
TRBD2 TRBJ2-5 TRBV10-3 TGTGCCATCAAGGCCCAGCGGGGGTGGGAGACCCAGTACTTC CAIKAQRGWETQYF
TRBD1 TRBJ2-1 TRBV7-3 TGTGCCAGCAGCTCGGGACAGGACCCCTACAATGAGCAGTTCTTC CASSSGQDPYNEQFF
TRBD1 TRBJ1-5 TRBV11-2 TGTGCCAGCAGCTCCGGGACTGACAGGGGCTATCAGCCCCAGCATTTT CASSSGTDRGYQPQHF
TRBD1 TRBJ1-1 TRBV5-1 TGCGCCAGCGCGCGGGAACAGGGGGGCACTGAAGCTTTCTTT CASAREQGGTEAFF
- TRBJ1-1 TRBV2 TGTGCCAGCAAGGGGGGGGTTGGGTTTGCAGCTTTCTTT CASKGGVGFAAFF
- TRBJ1-2 TRBV7-8 TGTGCCAGCAGCTTAGATGCCAGGTCCTACGGCTACACCTTC CASSLDARSYGYTF
TRBD1 TRBJ1-2 TRBV5-1 TGCGCCAGCAGCCCGGGACAGGGAGGGGATGGCTACACCTTC CASSPGQGGDGYTF
- TRBJ2-3 TRBV27 TGTGCCAGCAGTTTATGGGCAGGGGGGCCAGATACGCAGTATTTT CASSLWAGGPDTQYF
- TRBJ1-1 TRBV19 TGTGCCAGTAGTATCAAGGCGGGGTGGAACACTGAAGCTTTCTTT CASSIKAGWNTEAFF
TRBD1 TRBJ2-3 TRBV4-3 TGCGCCAGCAGCCAAGTGCAGGGGGCCAGGGGAGATACGCAGTATTTT CASSQVQGARGDTQYF
- TRBJ2-3 TRBV1 TGCACCAGCAGCCAAGTACTAGCGGGGAAGCGATCAGATACGCAGTATTTT CTSSQVLAGKRSDTQYF